These 9 T cell receptor beta chains were sequenced from one sample in a study of blood T cell repertoires in COVID-19. Sequencing used immunoSEQ multiplex PCR; TCRdb keeps in-frame clones, though not all of them. The sample has about 110,000 clones, about four fifths seen once. The sequenced sample consisted of peripheral blood. All receptors come from a man of 80 years or more with acute or convalescent COVID-19.

This clone has only one observation. This sequence joins TRBV4-3 and TRBJ2-1, with TRBD2 identical over 7 bases. After removal of 0 bases from V and 3 bases from J, the junction contained 5 bases not matched to a gene. CDR1 and CDR2 (germline): LGHNA, YSLEER. The CDR3 is 16 residues long. The CDR3 DNA sequence: TGCGCCAGCAGCCAAGATAGTTCGGGAGGCTACAATGAGCAGTTCTTC. It yields the protein CASSQDSSGGYNEQFF.

The rearrangement uses TRBV7-3 and TRBJ1-1; a possible D gene is TRBD1 (6 bases). V was shortened by 4 bases and J by 1 base, with 10 bases between the two germline ends. CDR1 is SGHTA and CDR2 is FQGTGA in the germline V gene. The CDR3 covers 14 residues. Written as DNA, the CDR3 is TGTGCCAGCAGCTGGGGACACAAGAACACTGAAGCTTTCTTT. It translates to CASSWGHKNTEAFF.

Here the CDR3 DNA reads TGTGCCACCAGGGATAATACCTACAATGAGCAGTTCTTC. It yields the protein CATRDNTYNEQFF. The genes are TRBV24-1 and TRBJ2-1; D is unclear. The CDR3 totals 13 residues. The germline V gene has CDR1 KGHDR and CDR2 SFDVKD. Trimming stripped 7 bases from V and 2 bases from J, with 8 bases between.

The chain uses TRBV6-2 or TRBV6-3 and TRBJ1-3; D not resolved. Germline V lookup: CDR1 MNHEY, CDR2 SVGEGT. The V end was cut by 3 bases, the J end by 7 bases, with 16 bases between. This CDR3 is 15 amino acids long. CDR3 in DNA: TGTGCCAGCAGTTATCAATACGGCAGCGGGAACACCATATATTTT. Its translation: CASSYQYGSGNTIYF.

This chain connects TRBV7-9 to TRBJ2-7, with D possibly being TRBD1 (6 bases). V lost 5 bases and J 1 base, leaving 12 bases between the germline ends. CDR3 length: 14 amino acids. Germline V gene data show CDR1 as SEHNR and CDR2 as FQNEAQ (reference sequence). In DNA, the CDR3 is TGTGCCAGCAGCCCCCAGGGGCTTTCCTACGAGCAGTACTTC. Its protein product is CASSPQGLSYEQYF. Full variable domain (outside the CDR3, taken from reference TRBV7-9 and TRBJ2-7): DTGVSQNPRHKITKRGQNVTFRCDPISEHNRLYWYRQTLGQGPEFLTYFQNEAQLEKSRLLSDRFSAERPKGSFSTLEIQRTEQGDSAMYLCASSPQGLSYEQYFGPGTRLTVT.

This chain links TRBV5-5 with TRBJ2-4, with no clear D. The CDR3 covers 15 residues. Trimming took off 1 base at V and 1 base at J, with 9 bases between the two ends. Germline V gene lookup returns CDR1 SGHKS and CDR2 YYEKEE (reference sequence). CDR3 loop: CASSLRVEAKNIQYF. The CDR3 DNA reads as TGTGCCAGCAGCTTGCGCGTGGAGGCCAAAAACATTCAGTACTTC.

CDR3 DNA sequence: TGTGCCAGCTCCCGCACCAGGGGCGGAAATTCACCCCTCCACTTT. Its translation is CASSRTRGGNSPLHF. The V gene is TRBV18, the J gene TRBJ1-6; possible D gene TRBD1, 6 bases. The germline V gene encodes CDR1 KGHSH and CDR2 LQKENI. Between the trimmed V and J ends, which lost 6 bases and 7 bases, there was a span of 16 bases. The CDR3 covers 15 residues.

The rearrangement uses TRBV28 and TRBJ1-2, with 8 nucleotides matching TRBD1. The CDR3 has 14 residues. J gave up 7 bases and V 6 bases, and 10 bases lay outside the gene matches. Germline loops: CDR1 MDHEN, CDR2 SYDVKM. CDR3 DNA: TGTGCCAGCAGAATGACAGGGGCCATGGGTGGCTACACCTTC. Translation: CASRMTGAMGGYTF.

The chain is built from TRBV19 and TRBJ2-1, with D perhaps TRBD2 (5 bases). This CDR3 comprises 16 residues. Germline CDR1 and CDR2: LNHDA and SQIVND (reference sequence). Deletions cut 4 bases from V and 0 bases from J, with 13 bases between. The CDR3 nucleotides read TGTGCCAGTAGTACGAACGGACTTAGCTCCTACAATGAGCAGTTCTTC. This codes for CASSTNGLSSYNEQFF.